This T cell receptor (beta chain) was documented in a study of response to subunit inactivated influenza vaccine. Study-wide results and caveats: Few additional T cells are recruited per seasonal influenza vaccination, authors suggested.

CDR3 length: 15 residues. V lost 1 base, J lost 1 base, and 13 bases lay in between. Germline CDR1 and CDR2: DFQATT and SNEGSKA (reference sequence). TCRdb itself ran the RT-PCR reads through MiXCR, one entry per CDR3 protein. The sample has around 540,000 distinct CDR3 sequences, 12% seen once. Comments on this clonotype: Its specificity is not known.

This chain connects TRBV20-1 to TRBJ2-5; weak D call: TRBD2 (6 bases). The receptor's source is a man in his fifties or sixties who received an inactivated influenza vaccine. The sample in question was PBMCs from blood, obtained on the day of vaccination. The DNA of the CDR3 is TGCAGTGCTAGAGGAATGTTAGCGGTCCAAGAGACCCAGTACTTC. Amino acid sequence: CSARGMLAVQETQYF.